This T cell receptor beta chain was sequenced during a study of T cell repertoires in cytomegalovirus infection. TCRdb reanalysed the reads using MiXCR and keeps one entry per CDR3 protein. This repertoire shows fewer than 850,000 distinct CDR3 sequences, almost 30% found once; its top ten account for around 14%. The CDR3 extends over 16 amino acids. V was shortened by 3 bases and J by 4 bases, with 21 bases between the two germline ends. The germline V gene has CDR1 DFQATT and CDR2 SNEGSKA (reference sequence). This clonotype was seen more than once but under ten times. Antigen specificity is unknown.

The sample in question was cultured CD8+ T cells from PBMCs, obtained from culture after CMV antigen stimulation. This clonotype was obtained from a human donor in good health (CMV status not recorded). Some clones in this sample may be carry-over from other donors' samples. The chain combines TRBV20-1 with TRBJ2-5, with D perhaps TRBD2 (6 bases). The CDR3 DNA is TGCAGTGCTAGTAGAAGCCGACTAGACCGGGGAGAGACCCAGTACTTC. This sequence encodes CSASRSRLDRGETQYF.